This T cell receptor (beta chain) was obtained from a study of CD8 T cells in ankylosing spondylitis. This clonotype was found many times. Its antigen is as yet unknown. Germline V gene data show CDR1 as MNHEY and CDR2 as SVGAGI. V shed 6 bases and J 2 bases; nucleotides not matched to a gene: 9. The CDR3 extends over 15 amino acids. General study findings and limits: Within peripheral blood, clones linked to disease were CD8+ and relatively rare. Previous work reported some of these motif variants in the synovial fluid and blood of reactive arthritis. A TCR beta motif made of eight highly homologous variants seemed typical of ankylosing spondylitis blood.

In TCRdb, the 5' RACE reads were re-called with MiXCR into one record per CDR3 protein. The sample shows 300,000 to 400,000 distinct CDR3 sequences, around 10% of them seen only once. This TCR was recovered from a female donor with ankylosing spondylitis or in good health (not recorded which). The sequencing sample was made of blood, either unsorted or a sorted T cell fraction (not recorded which). This rearrangement joins TRBV6-5 to TRBJ1-1; TRBD1 aligns across 7 bases. The CDR3 region has the DNA TGTGCCAGCAGGTACCTCGACAGGGAAAACACTGAAGCTTTCTTT. Translated: CASRYLDRENTEAFF.